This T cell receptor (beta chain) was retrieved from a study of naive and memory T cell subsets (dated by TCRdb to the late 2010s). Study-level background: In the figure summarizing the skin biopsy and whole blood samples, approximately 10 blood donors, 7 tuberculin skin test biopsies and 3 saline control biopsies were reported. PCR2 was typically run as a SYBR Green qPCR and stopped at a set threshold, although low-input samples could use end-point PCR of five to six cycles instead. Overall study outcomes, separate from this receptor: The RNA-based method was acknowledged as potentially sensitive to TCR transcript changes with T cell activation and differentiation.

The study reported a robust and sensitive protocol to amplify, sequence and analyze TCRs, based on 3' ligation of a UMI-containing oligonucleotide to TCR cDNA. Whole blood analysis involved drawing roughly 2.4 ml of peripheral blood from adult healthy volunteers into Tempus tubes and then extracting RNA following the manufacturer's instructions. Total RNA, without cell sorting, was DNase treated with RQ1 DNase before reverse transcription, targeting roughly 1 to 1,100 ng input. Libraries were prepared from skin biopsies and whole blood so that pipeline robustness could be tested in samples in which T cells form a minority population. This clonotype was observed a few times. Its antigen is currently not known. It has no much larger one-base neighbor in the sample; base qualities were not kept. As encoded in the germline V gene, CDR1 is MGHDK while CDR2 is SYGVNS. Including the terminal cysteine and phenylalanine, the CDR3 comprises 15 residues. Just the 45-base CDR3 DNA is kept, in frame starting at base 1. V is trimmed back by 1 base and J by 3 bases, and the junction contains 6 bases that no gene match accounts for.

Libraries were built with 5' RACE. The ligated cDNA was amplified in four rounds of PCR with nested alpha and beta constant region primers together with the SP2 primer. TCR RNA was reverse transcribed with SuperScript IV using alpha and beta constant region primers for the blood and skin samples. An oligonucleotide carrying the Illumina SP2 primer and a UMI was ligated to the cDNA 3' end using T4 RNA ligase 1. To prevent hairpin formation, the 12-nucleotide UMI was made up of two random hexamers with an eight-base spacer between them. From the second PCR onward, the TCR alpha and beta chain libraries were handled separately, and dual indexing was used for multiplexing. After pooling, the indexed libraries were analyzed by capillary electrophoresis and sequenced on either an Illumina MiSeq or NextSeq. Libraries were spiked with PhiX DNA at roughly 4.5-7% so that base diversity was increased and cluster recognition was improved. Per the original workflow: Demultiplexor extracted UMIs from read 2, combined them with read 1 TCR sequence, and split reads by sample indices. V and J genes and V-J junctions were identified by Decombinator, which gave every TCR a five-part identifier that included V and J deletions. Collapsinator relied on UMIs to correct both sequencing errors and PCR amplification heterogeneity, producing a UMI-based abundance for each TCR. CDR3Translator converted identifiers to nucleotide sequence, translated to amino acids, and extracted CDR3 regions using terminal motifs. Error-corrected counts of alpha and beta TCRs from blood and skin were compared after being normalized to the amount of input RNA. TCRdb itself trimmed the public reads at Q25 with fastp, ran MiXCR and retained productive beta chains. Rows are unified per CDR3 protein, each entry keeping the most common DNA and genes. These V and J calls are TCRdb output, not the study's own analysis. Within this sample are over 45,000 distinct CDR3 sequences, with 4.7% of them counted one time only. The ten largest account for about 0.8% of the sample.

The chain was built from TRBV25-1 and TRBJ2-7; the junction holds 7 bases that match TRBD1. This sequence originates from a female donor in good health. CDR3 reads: CASSEWGTAVYEQYF. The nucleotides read TGTGCCAGCAGTGAATGGGGGACAGCTGTCTACGAGCAGTACTTC.